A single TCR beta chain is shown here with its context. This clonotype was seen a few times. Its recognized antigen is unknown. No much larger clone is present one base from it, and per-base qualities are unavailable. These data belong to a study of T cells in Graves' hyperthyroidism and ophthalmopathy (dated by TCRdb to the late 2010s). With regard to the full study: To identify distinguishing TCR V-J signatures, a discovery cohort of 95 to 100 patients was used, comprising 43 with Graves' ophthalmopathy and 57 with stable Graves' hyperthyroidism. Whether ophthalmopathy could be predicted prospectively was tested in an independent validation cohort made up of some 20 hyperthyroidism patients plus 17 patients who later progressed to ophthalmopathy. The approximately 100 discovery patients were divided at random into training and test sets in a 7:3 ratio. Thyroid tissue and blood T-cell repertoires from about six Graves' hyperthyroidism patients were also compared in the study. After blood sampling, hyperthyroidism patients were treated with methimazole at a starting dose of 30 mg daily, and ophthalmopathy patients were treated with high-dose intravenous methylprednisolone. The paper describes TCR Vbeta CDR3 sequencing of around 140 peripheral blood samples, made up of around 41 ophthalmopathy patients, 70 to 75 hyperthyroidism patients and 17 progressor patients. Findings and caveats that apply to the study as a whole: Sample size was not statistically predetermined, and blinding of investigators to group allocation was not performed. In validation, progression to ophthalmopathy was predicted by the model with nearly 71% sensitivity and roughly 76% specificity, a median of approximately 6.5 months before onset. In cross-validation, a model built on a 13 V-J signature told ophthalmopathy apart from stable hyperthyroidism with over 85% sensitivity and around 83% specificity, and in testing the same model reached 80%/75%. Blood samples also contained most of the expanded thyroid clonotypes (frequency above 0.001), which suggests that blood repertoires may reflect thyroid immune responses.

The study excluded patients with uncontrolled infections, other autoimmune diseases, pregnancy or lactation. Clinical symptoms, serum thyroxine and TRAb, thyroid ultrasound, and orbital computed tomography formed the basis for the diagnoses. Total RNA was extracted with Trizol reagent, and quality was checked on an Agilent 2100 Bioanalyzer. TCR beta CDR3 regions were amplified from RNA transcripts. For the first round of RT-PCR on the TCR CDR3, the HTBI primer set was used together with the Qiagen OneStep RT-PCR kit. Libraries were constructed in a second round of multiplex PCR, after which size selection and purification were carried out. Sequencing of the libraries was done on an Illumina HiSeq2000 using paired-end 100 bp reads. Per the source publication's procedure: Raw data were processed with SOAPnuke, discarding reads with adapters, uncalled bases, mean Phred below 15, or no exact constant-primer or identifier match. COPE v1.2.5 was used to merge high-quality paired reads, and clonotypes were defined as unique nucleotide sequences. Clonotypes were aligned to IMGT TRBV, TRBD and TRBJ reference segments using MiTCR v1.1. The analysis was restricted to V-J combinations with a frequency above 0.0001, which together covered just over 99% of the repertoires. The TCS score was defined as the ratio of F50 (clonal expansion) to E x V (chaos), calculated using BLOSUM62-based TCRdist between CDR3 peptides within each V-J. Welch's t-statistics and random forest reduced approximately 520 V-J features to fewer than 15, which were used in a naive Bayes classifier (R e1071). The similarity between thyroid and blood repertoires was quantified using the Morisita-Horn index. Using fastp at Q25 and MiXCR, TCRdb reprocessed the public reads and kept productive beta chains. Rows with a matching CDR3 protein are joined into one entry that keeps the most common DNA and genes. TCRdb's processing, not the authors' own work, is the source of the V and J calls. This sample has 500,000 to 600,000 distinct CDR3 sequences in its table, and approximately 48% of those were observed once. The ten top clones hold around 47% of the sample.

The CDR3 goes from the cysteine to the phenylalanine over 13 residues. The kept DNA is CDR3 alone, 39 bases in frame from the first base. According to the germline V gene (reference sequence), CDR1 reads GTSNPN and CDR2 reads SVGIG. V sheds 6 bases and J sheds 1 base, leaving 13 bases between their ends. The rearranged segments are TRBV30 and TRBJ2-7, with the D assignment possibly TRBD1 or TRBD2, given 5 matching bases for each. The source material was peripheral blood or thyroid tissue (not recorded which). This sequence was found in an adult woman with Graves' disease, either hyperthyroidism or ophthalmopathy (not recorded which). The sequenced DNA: TGTGCCTGCTACCGGGACGGGTCCTACGAGCAGTACTTC. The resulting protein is CACYRDGSYEQYF.